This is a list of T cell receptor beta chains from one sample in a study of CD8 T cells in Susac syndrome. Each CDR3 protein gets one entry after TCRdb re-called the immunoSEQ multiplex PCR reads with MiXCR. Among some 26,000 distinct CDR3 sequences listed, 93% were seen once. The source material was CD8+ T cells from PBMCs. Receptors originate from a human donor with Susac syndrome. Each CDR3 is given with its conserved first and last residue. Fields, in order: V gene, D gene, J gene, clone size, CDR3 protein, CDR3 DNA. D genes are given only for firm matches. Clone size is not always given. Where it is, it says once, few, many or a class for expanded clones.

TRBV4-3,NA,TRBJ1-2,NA,CASSQDLGFHYGYTF,TGCGCCAGCAGCCAAGATCTGGGATTTCACTATGGCTACACCTTC
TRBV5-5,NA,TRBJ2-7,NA,CASSLGAPTEQYF,TGTGCCAGCAGCTTGGGAGCCCCTACCGAGCAGTACTTC
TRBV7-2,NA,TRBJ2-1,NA,CASSSLTGSYNEQFF,TGTGCCAGCAGCTCCTTGACTGGATCCTACAATGAGCAGTTCTTC
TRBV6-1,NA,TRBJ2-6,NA,CASSELSGANVLTF,TGTGCCAGCAGTGAACTCTCTGGGGCCAACGTCCTGACTTTC
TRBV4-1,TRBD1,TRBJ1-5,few,CASSQVGNRGYQPQHF,TGCGCCAGCAGCCAAGTTGGGAACAGGGGATATCAGCCCCAGCATTTT
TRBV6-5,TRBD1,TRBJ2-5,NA,CASRTGSGGETQYF,TGTGCCAGCAGGACAGGGTCCGGAGGAGAGACCCAGTACTTC
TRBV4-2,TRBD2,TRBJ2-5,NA,CASSQERGAQETQYF,TGTGCCAGCAGCCAAGAGCGGGGGGCCCAAGAGACCCAGTACTTC
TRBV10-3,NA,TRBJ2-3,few,CAINEGTDTQYF,TGTGCCATCAATGAAGGCACAGATACGCAGTATTTT
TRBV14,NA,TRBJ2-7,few,CASSRWSTYEQYF,TGTGCCAGCAGTCGCTGGAGCACCTACGAGCAGTACTTC
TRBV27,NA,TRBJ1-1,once,CASSFGVENTEAFF,TGTGCCAGCAGTTTCGGGGTCGAGAACACTGAAGCTTTCTTT
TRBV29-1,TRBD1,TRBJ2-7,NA,CSVETATGGETYEQYF,TGCAGCGTTGAAACTGCGACAGGGGGCGAGACCTACGAGCAGTACTTC
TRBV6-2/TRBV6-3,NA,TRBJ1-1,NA,CASRLWTPGTEAFF,TGTGCCAGCAGGCTTTGGACCCCTGGGACTGAAGCTTTCTTT
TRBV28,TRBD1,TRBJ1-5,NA,CASSFLGQGAKEEPQHF,TGTGCCAGCAGTTTCCTGGGACAGGGGGCAAAGGAGGAGCCCCAGCATTTT
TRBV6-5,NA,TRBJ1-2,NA,CASSYPPRVQDNYGYTF,TGTGCCAGCAGTTACCCCCCGAGGGTACAGGATAACTATGGCTACACCTTC
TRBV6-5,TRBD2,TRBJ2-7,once,CASSPQSSGYEQYF,TGTGCCAGCAGCCCCCAGTCTAGCGGCTACGAGCAGTACTTC
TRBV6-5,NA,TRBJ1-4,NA,CASSYSRGGQTSNEKLFF,TGTGCCAGCAGTTACTCTCGCGGGGGGCAGACTTCCAATGAAAAACTGTTTTTT
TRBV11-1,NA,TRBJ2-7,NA,CASSYLGEGQYF,TGTGCCAGCAGCTACCTCGGGGAAGGGCAGTACTTC
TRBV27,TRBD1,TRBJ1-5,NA,CASSLYRDRVRQPQHF,TGTGCCAGCAGTTTATACCGGGACAGGGTTCGGCAGCCCCAGCATTTT
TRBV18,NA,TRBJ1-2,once,CASSHPDSGFNYGYTF,TGTGCCAGCTCACACCCGGACAGCGGGTTTAACTATGGCTACACCTTC
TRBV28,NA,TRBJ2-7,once,CASSFGRTPYEQYF,TGTGCCAGCAGTTTCGGACGCACCCCCTACGAGCAGTACTTC
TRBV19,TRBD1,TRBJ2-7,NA,CATGQGAYEQYF,TGTGCCACGGGACAGGGCGCCTACGAGCAGTACTTC
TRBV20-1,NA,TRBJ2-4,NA,CSATGVSLAKNIQYF,TGCAGTGCTACCGGGGTCTCCCTAGCCAAAAACATTCAGTACTTC
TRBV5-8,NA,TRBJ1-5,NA,CASSLESQGSQPQHF,TGTGCCAGCAGCTTGGAAAGTCAGGGGTCTCAGCCCCAGCATTTT
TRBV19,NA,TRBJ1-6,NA,CASSSEGHHNSPLHF,TGTGCCAGTAGTTCCGAGGGACACCATAATTCACCCCTCCACTTT
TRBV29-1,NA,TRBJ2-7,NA,CSVELTSSYEQYF,TGCAGCGTTGAATTAACCAGCTCCTACGAGCAGTACTTC
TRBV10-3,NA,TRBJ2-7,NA,CAISRSASYEQYF,TGTGCCATCAGCCGCAGCGCCTCCTACGAGCAGTACTTC
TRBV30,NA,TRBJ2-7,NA,CAWSPQGSYEQYF,TGTGCCTGGAGTCCCCAGGGCTCCTACGAGCAGTACTTC
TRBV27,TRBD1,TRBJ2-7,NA,CASSPSGGGYEQYF,TGTGCCAGCAGTCCCTCAGGGGGCGGCTACGAGCAGTACTTC
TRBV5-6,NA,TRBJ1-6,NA,CASRRDRVSSPLHF,TGTGCCAGCAGACGGGACCGGGTTTCATCACCCCTCCACTTT
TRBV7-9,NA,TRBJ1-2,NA,CASSYGEGWGYGYTF,TGTGCCAGCAGCTATGGGGAGGGATGGGGCTATGGCTACACCTTC
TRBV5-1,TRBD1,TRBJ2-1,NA,CASSLEGGYVNEQFF,TGCGCCAGCAGCTTGGAAGGGGGCTACGTGAATGAGCAGTTCTTC
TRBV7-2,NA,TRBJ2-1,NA,CASSFDISYNEQFF,TGTGCCAGCAGCTTCGACATCTCCTACAATGAGCAGTTCTTC
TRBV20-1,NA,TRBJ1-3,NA,CSAPAGITGNTIYF,TGCAGTGCACCAGCGGGGATCACTGGAAACACCATATATTTT
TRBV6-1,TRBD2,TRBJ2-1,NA,CASSPSRGGRLNEQFF,TGTGCCAGCAGCCCGTCGCGGGGGGGACGTCTCAATGAGCAGTTCTTC
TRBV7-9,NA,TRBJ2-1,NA,CASTLEERGIFDEQFF,TGTGCCAGCACCCTAGAGGAGAGGGGGATTTTCGATGAGCAGTTCTTC
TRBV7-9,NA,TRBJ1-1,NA,CASSQREAVAMNTEAFF,TGTGCCAGCAGCCAGAGGGAGGCCGTCGCGATGAACACTGAAGCTTTCTTT
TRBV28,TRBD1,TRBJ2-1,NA,CASKQGASYNEQFF,TGTGCCAGTAAACAGGGGGCTTCCTACAATGAGCAGTTCTTC
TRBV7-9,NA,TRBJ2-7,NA,CASRPQGSSYEQYF,TGTGCCAGCAGGCCACAGGGTAGCTCCTACGAGCAGTACTTC
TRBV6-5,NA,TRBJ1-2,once,CASSPGLKRGYTF,TGTGCCAGCAGCCCGGGACTTAAACGTGGCTACACCTTC
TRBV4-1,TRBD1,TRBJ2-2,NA,CASSLDRADTGELFF,TGCGCCAGCAGCCTGGACAGGGCGGACACCGGGGAGCTGTTTTTT
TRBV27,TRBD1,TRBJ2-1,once,CASSPGTGGYNEQFF,TGTGCCAGCAGTCCTGGGACAGGGGGCTACAATGAGCAGTTCTTC
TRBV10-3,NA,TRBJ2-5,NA,CATRNSDSSPKKETQYF,TGTGCCACCAGAAACTCCGACAGTTCCCCGAAGAAAGAGACCCAGTACTTC